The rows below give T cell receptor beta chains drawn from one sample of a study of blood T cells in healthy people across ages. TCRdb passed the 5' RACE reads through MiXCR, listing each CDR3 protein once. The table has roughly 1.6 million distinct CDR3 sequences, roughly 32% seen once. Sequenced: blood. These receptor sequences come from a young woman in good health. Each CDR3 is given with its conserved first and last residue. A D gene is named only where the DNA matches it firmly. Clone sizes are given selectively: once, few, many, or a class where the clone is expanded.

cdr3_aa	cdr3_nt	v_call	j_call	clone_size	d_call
CASSPLGTPRDTQYF	TGCGCCAGCAGCCCCCTAGGGACTCCGAGAGATACGCAGTATTTT	TRBV4-1	TRBJ2-3	-	-
CASSEGTGVPGANVLTF	TGTGCCAGCAGTGAAGGGACAGGGGTCCCCGGGGCCAACGTCCTGACTTTC	TRBV6-1	TRBJ2-6	few	TRBD1
CASTTGQSSTDTQYF	TGTGCCAGCACCACGGGACAGTCTAGCACAGATACGCAGTATTTT	TRBV28	TRBJ2-3	-	TRBD1
CSVEDPTGANVLTF	TGCAGCGTTGAAGACCCTACTGGGGCCAACGTCCTGACTTTC	TRBV29-1	TRBJ2-6	-	-
CTSSDSSETQYF	TGTACCAGCAGCGACAGCTCGGAGACCCAGTACTTC	TRBV7-9	TRBJ2-5	-	-
CASSQSGLSNQPQHF	TGTGCCAGCAGTCAAAGTGGGCTAAGCAATCAGCCCCAGCATTTT	TRBV25-1	TRBJ1-5	-	-
CASSPPGGAKETQYF	TGTGCCAGCTCACCACCGGGCGGGGCAAAAGAGACCCAGTACTTC	TRBV18	TRBJ2-5	-	-
CASSPGTLRRGTQYF	TGCGCCAGCAGTCCCGGGACATTGCGGCGTGGTACGCAGTATTTT	TRBV10-1	TRBJ2-3	-	-
CATSRDEVGGVSADTQYF	TGTGCCACCAGCAGAGATGAGGTGGGGGGGGTGTCCGCAGATACGCAGTATTTT	TRBV15	TRBJ2-3	few	TRBD2
CAKKRQKKSYEQYF	TGCGCCAAAAAGAGACAGAAAAAGTCCTACGAGCAGTACTTC	TRBV5-1	TRBJ2-7	-	-
CASRDGGQGPAGGANVLTF	TGTGCCAGCAGGGACGGGGGACAGGGACCCGCGGGAGGGGCCAACGTCCTGACTTTC	TRBV28	TRBJ2-6	few	TRBD1
CSAPGQGRQETQYF	TGCAGTGCTCCCGGACAGGGGAGGCAAGAGACCCAGTACTTC	TRBV20-1	TRBJ2-5	-	TRBD1
CASSLVGHFGTAANTGELFF	TGTGCCAGCAGTTTAGTAGGTCACTTCGGGACGGCTGCGAACACTGGGGAGCTGTTTTTT	TRBV12-3/TRBV12-4	TRBJ2-2	-	-
CASSQDLFSTYEQYF	TGTGCCAGCAGCCAAGATCTGTTCTCCACCTACGAGCAGTACTTC	TRBV3-1	TRBJ2-7	many	-
CASSHNRQGASYNEQFF	TGTGCCAGCAGCCACAACCGTCAGGGGGCCTCCTACAATGAGCAGTTCTTC	TRBV4-2	TRBJ2-1	many	TRBD1
CSATGGAPFRTEAFF	TGCAGTGCCACGGGGGGGGCTCCGTTCAGAACTGAAGCTTTCTTT	TRBV20-1	TRBJ1-1	-	-
CTSSEYLRAGEQYF	TGTACCAGCAGTGAATATCTGAGGGCGGGGGAGCAGTACTTC	TRBV6-1	TRBJ2-7	once	-
CASSLASGRMGRFTDTQYF	TGTGCCAGCAGTTTGGCTAGCGGGAGAATGGGCCGATTCACAGATACGCAGTATTTT	TRBV27	TRBJ2-3	few	TRBD2
CASSFGTGVHTF	TGTGCCAGCAGCTTCGGGACAGGGGTCCACACCTTC	TRBV7-2	TRBJ1-2	-	TRBD1
CASSLQGGLGNQPQHF	TGTGCCAGCAGTTTACAGGGGGGATTGGGCAATCAGCCCCAGCATTTT	TRBV27	TRBJ1-5	few	TRBD1
CASSGNSGSPSYEQYF	TGTGCCAGCAGCGGGAATAGCGGGAGTCCTTCCTACGAGCAGTACTTC	TRBV5-6	TRBJ2-7	once	TRBD2
CSARVERGIQETQYF	TGCAGTGCTAGAGTAGAACGGGGAATCCAAGAGACCCAGTACTTC	TRBV20-1	TRBJ2-5	-	-
CAWMPPDTTYNSPLHF	TGTGCCTGGATGCCCCCGGACACCACCTATAATTCACCCCTCCACTTT	TRBV30	TRBJ1-6	-	-
CATSKISGKSEQFF	TGTGCCACCAGTAAGATAAGCGGGAAAAGTGAGCAGTTCTTC	TRBV24-1	TRBJ2-1	few	TRBD2
CASTLGRGQETQYF	TGTGCCAGCACTTTAGGTAGGGGCCAAGAGACCCAGTACTTC	TRBV9	TRBJ2-5	-	-
CASSQHEDMTASNQPQHF	TGCGCCAGCAGCCAACATGAGGACATGACAGCTAGCAATCAGCCCCAGCATTTT	TRBV4-1	TRBJ1-5	few	-
CASSANSGGSNEQFF	TGTGCCAGCAGTGCTAACTCGGGGGGATCCAATGAGCAGTTCTTC	TRBV6-4	TRBJ2-1	-	TRBD2
CASSSRGTSNEQYF	TGTGCCAGCAGCTCTAGGGGGACTAGTAACGAGCAGTACTTC	TRBV7-8	TRBJ2-7	-	TRBD2
CASSSRPYNEQFF	TGTGCCAGCAGTTCGAGGCCGTACAATGAGCAGTTCTTC	TRBV6-5	TRBJ2-1	-	-
CASRQAGGRYNEQFF	TGTGCCAGCAGACAAGCGGGGGGCCGTTACAATGAGCAGTTCTTC	TRBV6-2/TRBV6-3	TRBJ2-1	-	TRBD2
CSASDAGTEAFF	TGCAGTGCGTCCGACGCCGGTACTGAAGCTTTCTTT	TRBV20-1	TRBJ1-1	few	-
CASSLAWDSYYGYTF	TGTGCCAGCAGTTTGGCCTGGGACAGCTACTATGGCTACACCTTC	TRBV28	TRBJ1-2	few	TRBD1